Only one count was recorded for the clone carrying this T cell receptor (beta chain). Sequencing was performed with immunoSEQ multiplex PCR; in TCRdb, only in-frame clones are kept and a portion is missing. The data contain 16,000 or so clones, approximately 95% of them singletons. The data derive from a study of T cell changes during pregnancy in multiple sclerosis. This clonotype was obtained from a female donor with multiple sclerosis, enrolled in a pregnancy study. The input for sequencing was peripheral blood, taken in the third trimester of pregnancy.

The CDR3 loop reads CASSASGGRRGYEQYF. CDR3 DNA: TGTGCCAGCAGCGCATCAGGGGGCCGAAGGGGCTACGAGCAGTACTTC. The chain carries TRBV5-4 and TRBJ2-7; 8 nucleotides match TRBD1. The CDR3 consists of 16 residues. Germline CDR1 reads SGHNT; CDR2 reads YYREEE (reference sequence). Trimming at V came to 4 bases and at J to 3 bases, leaving 12 bases not matched to a gene.